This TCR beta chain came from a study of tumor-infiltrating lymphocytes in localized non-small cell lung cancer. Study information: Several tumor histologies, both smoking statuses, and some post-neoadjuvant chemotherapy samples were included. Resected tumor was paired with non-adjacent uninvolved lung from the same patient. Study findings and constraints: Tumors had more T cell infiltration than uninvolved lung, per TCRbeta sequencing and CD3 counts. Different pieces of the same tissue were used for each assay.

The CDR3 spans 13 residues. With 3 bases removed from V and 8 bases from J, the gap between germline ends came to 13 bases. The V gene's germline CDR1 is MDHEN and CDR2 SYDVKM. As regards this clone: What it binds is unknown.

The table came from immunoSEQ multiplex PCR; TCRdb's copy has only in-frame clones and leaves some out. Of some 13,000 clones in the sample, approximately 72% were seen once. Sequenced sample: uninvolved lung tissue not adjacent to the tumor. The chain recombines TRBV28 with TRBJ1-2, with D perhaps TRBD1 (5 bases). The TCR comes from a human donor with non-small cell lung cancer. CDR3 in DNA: TGTGCCAGCAGTTTGGAAGGGGAGGGCGGCTACACCTTC. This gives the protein CASSLEGEGGYTF.